Described below is a single T cell receptor beta chain sequence and its context. Its cognate antigen is unknown. The CDR3 runs to 14 residues. Trimming removed 4 bases from V and 0 bases from J, with 10 bases in between. The V gene's germline CDR1 is MNHEY and CDR2 SMNVEV (reference sequence). The method was immunoSEQ multiplex PCR; TCRdb's version includes in-frame clones alone and lacks a portion of them. The sample lists some 80,000 clones, nearly 90% occurring once. The data originate from a study of T cell responses to AZD1222 COVID-19 vaccine. Study conclusions and caveats: Clonal diversity may have been underestimated in mostly white British donors. Unmutated variant regions are reportedly targeted by nearly half of spike-specific TCRs. Spike-wide vaccine-associated CD4 TCRs dominated at 160-218 and 743-854.

Sequences were derived from peripheral blood, sampled on day 0 of MenACWY control vaccination. The chain carries TRBV27 and TRBJ2-7; maybe TRBD1 (6 bases). The receptor's source is an adult in good health. The CDR3, as DNA: TGTGCCAGCAGTTCCCGGGACACCTCCTACGAGCAGTACTTC. This translates into CASSSRDTSYEQYF.